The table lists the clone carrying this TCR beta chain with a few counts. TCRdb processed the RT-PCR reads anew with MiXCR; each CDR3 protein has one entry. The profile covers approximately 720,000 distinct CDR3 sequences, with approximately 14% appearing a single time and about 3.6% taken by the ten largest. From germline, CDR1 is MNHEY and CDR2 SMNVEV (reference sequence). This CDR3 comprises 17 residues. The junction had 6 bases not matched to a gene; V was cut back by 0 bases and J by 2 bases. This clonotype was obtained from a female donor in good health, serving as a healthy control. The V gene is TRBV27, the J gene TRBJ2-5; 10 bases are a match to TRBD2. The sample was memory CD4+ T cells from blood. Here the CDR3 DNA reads TGTGCCAGCAGTTTATCGCCTAGCGGGGGTATACAAGAGACCCAGTACTTC. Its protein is CASSLSPSGGIQETQYF.